Described below is a single T cell receptor (beta chain) sequence and its context. Its cognate antigen has yet to be identified. Base qualities were left out, and no much larger clone turns up one base away. Without any cell sorting, total RNA and DNA were extracted together from about 20-30 mg of bulk tissue using the AllPrep DNA/RNA mini kit. Between late 2015 and early 2016, 4 or 5 patients in China with histopathologically diagnosed primary liver carcinoma had their tumors surgically resected. Patients had chronic HBV infection and were treatment-naive at sampling. Fresh tumor and adjacent tissue pieces were bisected, with one half stored in RNAlater at -80 degrees C and the other half sent for histology. Starting from 450 to 500 ng total RNA, TCRbeta-specific cDNA was produced by reverse transcription with a constant-region primer and ProtoScript II reverse transcriptase. The TCRbeta libraries were prepared through three rounds of nested multiplex PCR following a slightly modified ARM-PCR procedure. Multiplex TRBV1-TRBV30 forward primers and a Cbeta reverse primer were used in the first two PCR rounds, each of which was run for 9 to 11 cycles. A final 25-cycle PCR with Deep VentR polymerase added sample barcodes and Illumina adapters. Before sequencing, amplicons between 200 and 500 bp were purified from gel using a QIAquick gel extraction kit. An Illumina HiSeq 2500 was used to sequence the TCRbeta amplicons, generating 250-bp paired-end reads. In the paper's pipeline: To recover full CDR3 sequences, reads were quality-trimmed using Trimmomatic v0.33 and paired reads were then merged using FLASH v1.2.11. MiGEC v1.2.1b assigned V, D and J germline segments to the rearranged TCRbeta sequences. Clonotype statistics and Shannon-Wiener diversity indices were calculated with VDJtools v1.0.0. To cut down on sampling bias, every analysis after diversity analysis relied on just the 250 most abundant clonotypes from each sample. TCRdb trimmed the raw reads at Q25, called clones with MiXCR and kept productive beta chains. Every entry covers one CDR3 protein and lists the most common genes and DNA from its rows. TCRdb's processing, not the study's, gives the V and J calls here. This sample is represented by under 150,000 distinct CDR3 sequences; under 70% of them were singletons. The top ten hold more than 7% of the sample.

The data were obtained in a study of tumor-infiltrating lymphocytes in primary liver carcinoma (TCRdb year 2017). Study-level background: Of the five patients, three men and two women aged 30 to 69 years, four had hepatocellular carcinoma and one had combined HCC and intrahepatic cholangiocarcinoma. Each sample produced about 3.5 to 7.5 million productive TCRbeta reads, and read depth showed no significant difference between tissue types. High reproducibility was observed for the technical replicate repertoires, with mean shared-clone rates roughly 0.92 and correlation coefficients above 0.95. TCRbeta repertoire sequencing, expression microarrays and whole-exome sequencing were combined in the study across five regions of each liver tumor, with adjacent normal tissue and blood also included. Tumors of the five patients were stage T1-T3 N0M0 with maximum diameters of roughly 4 to 11 cm. TCRbeta repertoire sequencing covered roughly 35 specimens from 5 patients: around 25 tumor regions, 5 adjacent noncancerous liver tissues and 5 peripheral blood samples.

Overall study results and their limits: Since the samples were bulk and unsorted, there was no way to compare CD4+ and CD8+ T cell repertoires. A significantly larger repertoire fraction was made up by the top 250 clones in tumors than in blood (p = 0.039). The study included only five patients, and the authors note findings should be validated in a larger study. Repertoire overlap was higher between tumor regions (mean roughly 35%) than tumor-adjacent (approximately 17%) or tumor-blood (14%) pairs, consistent with antigen-driven expansion. Only the TCR beta chain was sequenced, which likely underestimates true repertoire diversity because unpaired alpha chains were not captured.

From its cysteine to its phenylalanine, the CDR3 spans 12 amino acids. The kept DNA is CDR3 alone, 36 bases in frame from the first base. Based on the germline V gene, the CDR1 and CDR2 sequences are SQVTM and ANQGSEA. At the junction V is shortened by 8 bases and J by 15 bases; bases outside the gene matches: 14. The sequence derives from an older woman with primary liver carcinoma and hepatitis B virus infection. The chain is encoded by TRBV29-1 joined to TRBJ2-2; 8 bases in the junction line up with TRBD2. Sequencing was carried out using tumor-adjacent normal liver tissue. This receptor carries the CDR3 CSIGRGAGELFF. The nucleotide sequence reads TGCAGCATTGGGCGGGGGGCCGGGGAATTGTTTTTT.